This TCR beta chain was sequenced in a study of T cells in Graves' hyperthyroidism and ophthalmopathy. Looked up from germline, CDR1 is SGDLS and CDR2 is YYNGEE. Trimming stripped 1 base from V and 5 bases from J, with 10 bases between. The CDR3 has 15 residues. Turning to this clonotype: Its antigen is as yet unknown.

The study's findings and limits: Ophthalmopathy was distinguished from stable hyperthyroidism by 13 V-J signatures. Most expanded thyroid clonotypes above 0.001 recurred in blood.

Researchers barred patients who had uncontrolled infection, other autoimmune disease, pregnancy or lactation. Source material for PBMCs was less than 12 ml fresh peripheral blood. RNA transcripts provided the source from which TCR beta CDR3 regions were amplified. HTBI primers were the set used in a first-round RT-PCR of the TCR CDR3. TCRdb analysed the multiplex PCR reads with MiXCR anew, one entry per CDR3 protein. The repertoire includes roughly 660,000 distinct CDR3 sequences, about 18% of them detected once, and around a sixth sits in the top ten. The TCR originated in a man aged 45-60 years with Graves' hyperthyroidism. Input material: blood. The rearrangement links TRBV9 to TRBJ1-6; D not certain. The CDR3 sequence is CASSVLPADNSPLHF. The CDR3, as DNA: TGTGCCAGCAGCGTACTGCCAGCAGATAATTCACCCCTCCACTTT.